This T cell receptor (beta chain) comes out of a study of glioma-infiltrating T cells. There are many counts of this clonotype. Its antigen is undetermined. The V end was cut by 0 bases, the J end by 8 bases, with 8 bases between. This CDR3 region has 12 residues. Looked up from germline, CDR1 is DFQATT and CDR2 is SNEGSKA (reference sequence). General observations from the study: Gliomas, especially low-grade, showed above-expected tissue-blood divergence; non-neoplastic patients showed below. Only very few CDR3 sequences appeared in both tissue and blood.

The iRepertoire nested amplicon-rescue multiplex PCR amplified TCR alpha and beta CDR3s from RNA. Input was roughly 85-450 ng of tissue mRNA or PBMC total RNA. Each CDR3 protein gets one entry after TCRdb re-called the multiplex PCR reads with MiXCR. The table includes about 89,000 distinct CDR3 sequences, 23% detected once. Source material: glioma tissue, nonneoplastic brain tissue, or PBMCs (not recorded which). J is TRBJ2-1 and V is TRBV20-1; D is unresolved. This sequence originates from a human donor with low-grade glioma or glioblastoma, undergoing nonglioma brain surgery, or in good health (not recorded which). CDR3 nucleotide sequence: TGCAGTGCTAGAGAACATCTGGATGAGCAGTTCTTC. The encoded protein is CSAREHLDEQFF.